This TCR beta chain was identified during a study of control samples from healthy donors and cancer patients. Sequenced by immunoSEQ multiplex PCR; TCRdb stores in-frame clones only, minus some. The sample contains about 140,000 clones, 80% to 90% of which appear only once. Germline V gene data show CDR1 as MGHDK and CDR2 as SYGVNS. This CDR3 has 15 amino acids. V lost 2 bases to trimming and J lost 2 bases, with 10 bases between them. The chain couples TRBV25-1 to TRBJ2-1, with D uncertain. The sequenced sample was blood. The sequence was collected from a woman in her 30s in good health. The CDR3: CASSETQQTYNEQFF. CDR3 nucleotide sequence: TGTGCCAGCAGTGAAACCCAGCAGACCTACAATGAGCAGTTCTTC.